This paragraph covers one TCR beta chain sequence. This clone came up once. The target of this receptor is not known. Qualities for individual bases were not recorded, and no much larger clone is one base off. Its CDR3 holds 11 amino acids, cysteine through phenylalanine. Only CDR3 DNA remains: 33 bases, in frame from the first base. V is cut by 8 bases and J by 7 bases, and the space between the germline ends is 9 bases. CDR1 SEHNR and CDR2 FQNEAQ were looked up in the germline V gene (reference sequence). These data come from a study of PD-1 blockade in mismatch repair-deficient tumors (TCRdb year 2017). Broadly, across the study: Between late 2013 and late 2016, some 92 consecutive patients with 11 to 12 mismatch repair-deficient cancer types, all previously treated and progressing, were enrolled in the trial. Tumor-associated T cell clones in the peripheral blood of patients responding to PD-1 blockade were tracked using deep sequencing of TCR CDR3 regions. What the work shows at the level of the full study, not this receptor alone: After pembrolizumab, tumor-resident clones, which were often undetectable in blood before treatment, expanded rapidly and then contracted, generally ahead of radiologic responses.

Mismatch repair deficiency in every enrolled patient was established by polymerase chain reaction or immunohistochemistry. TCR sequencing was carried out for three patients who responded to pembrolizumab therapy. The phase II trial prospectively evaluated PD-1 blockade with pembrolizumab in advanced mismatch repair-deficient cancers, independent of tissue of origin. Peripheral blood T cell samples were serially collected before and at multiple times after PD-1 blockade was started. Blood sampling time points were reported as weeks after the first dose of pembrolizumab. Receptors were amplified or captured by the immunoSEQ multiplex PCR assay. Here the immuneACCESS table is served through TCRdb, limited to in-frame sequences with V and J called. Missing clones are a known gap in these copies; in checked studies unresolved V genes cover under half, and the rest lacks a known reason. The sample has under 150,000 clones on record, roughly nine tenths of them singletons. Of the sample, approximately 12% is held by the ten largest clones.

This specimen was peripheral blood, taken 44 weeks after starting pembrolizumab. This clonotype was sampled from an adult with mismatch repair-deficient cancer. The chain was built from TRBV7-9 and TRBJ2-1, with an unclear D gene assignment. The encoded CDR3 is CASGWGNEQFF. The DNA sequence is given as TGTGCCAGCGGATGGGGTAATGAGCAGTTCTTC.